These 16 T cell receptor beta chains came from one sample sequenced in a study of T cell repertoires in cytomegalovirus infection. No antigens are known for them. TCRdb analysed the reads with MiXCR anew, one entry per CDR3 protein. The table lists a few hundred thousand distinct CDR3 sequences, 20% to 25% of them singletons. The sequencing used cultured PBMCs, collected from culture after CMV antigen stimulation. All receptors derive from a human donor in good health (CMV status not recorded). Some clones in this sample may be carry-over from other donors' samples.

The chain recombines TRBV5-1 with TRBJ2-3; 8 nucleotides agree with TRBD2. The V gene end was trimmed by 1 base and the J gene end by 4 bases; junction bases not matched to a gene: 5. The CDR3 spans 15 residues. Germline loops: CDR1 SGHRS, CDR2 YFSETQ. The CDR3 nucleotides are TGCGCCAGCAGCTTGAGCGGGAGTAGGCCAGATACGCAGTATTTT. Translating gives CASSLSGSRPDTQYF.

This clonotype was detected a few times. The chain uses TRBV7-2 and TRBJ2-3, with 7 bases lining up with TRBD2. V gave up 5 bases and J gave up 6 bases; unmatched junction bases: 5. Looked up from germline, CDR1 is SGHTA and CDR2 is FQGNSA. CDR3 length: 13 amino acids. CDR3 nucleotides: TGTGCCAGCAGCAATGGGAGGGCCGATACGCAGTATTTT. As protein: CASSNGRADTQYF.

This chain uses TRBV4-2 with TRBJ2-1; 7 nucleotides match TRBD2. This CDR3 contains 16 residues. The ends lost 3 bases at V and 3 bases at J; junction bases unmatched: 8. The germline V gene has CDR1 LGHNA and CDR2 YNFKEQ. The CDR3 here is CASSQDPGLNYNEQFF. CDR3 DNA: TGTGCCAGCAGCCAGGACCCGGGACTAAACTACAATGAGCAGTTCTTC.

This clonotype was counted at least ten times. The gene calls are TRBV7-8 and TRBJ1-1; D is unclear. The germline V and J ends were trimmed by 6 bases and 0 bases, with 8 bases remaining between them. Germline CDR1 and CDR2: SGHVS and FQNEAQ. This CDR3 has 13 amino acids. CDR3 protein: CASRVDMNTEAFF. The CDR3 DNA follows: TGTGCCAGCAGGGTTGACATGAACACTGAAGCTTTCTTT.

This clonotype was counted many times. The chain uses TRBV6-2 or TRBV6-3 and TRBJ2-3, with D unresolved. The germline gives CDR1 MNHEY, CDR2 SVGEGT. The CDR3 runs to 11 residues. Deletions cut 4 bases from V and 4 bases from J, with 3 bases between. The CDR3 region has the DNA TGTGCCAGCAGTTCAGCAGATACGCAGTATTTT. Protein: CASSSADTQYF.

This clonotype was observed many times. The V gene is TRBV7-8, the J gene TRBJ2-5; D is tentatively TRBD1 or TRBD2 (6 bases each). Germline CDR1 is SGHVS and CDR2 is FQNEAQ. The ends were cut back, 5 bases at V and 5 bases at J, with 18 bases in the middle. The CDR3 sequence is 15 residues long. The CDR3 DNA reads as TGTGCCAGCAGCGCCGGAGGGGGAAGGAAGGAGACCCAGTACTTC. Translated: CASSAGGGRKETQYF.

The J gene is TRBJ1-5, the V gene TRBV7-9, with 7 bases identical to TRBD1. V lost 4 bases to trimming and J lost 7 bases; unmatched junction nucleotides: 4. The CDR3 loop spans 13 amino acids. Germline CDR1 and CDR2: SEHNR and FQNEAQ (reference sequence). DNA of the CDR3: TGTGCCAGCAGCTGGGGACAGCAACAGCCCCAGCATTTT. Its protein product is CASSWGQQQPQHF.

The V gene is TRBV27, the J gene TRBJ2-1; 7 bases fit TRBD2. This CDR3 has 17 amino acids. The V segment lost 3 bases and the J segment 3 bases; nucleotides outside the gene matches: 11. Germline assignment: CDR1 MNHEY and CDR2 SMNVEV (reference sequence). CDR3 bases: TGTGCCAGCAGTTTCGAACCTACGTGGGGGGGCTACAATGAGCAGTTCTTC. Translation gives CASSFEPTWGGYNEQFF.

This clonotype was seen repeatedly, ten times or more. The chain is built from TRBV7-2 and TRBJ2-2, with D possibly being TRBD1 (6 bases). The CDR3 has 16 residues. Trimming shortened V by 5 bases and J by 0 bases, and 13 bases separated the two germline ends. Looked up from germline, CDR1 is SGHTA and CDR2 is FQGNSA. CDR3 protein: CASSRERGTNTGELFF. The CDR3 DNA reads TGTGCCAGCAGCCGTGAGAGGGGGACGAACACCGGGGAGCTGTTTTTT.

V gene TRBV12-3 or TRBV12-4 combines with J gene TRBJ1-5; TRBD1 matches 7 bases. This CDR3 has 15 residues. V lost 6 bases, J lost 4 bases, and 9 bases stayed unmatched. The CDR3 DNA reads TGTGCCAGCAGCTCGCAGGGGGGTATTAATCAGCCCCAGCATTTT. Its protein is CASSSQGGINQPQHF.

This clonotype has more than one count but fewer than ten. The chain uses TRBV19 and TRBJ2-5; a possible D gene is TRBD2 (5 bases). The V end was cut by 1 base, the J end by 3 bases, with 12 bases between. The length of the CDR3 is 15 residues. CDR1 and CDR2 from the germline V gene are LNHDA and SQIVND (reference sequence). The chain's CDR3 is CASSIVGLREETQYF. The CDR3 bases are TGTGCCAGTAGTATAGTTGGATTGCGGGAAGAGACCCAGTACTTC.

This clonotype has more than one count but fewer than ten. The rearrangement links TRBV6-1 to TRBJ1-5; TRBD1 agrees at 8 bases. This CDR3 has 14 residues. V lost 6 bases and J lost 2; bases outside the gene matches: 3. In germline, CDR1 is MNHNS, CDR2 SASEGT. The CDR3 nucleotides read TGTGCCAGCAGGGCAGGGGGCCGCAATCAGCCCCAGCATTTT. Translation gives CASRAGGRNQPQHF.

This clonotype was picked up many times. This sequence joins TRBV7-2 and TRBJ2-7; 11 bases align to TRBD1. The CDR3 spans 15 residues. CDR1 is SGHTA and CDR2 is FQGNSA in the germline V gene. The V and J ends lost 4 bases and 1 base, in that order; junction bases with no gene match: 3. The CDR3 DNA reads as TGTGCCAGCAGCTCCGGACAGGGGGCTTCCTACGAGCAGTACTTC. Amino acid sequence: CASSSGQGASYEQYF.

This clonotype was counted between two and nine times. As DNA, the CDR3 is TGTGCCAGCAGTCGGGGGACACCGTTTGAGCAGTTCTTC. It is translated as CASSRGTPFEQFF. The J gene is TRBJ2-1, the V gene TRBV6-5; perhaps D is TRBD1 or TRBD2 (6 bases each). V was shortened by 5 bases and J by 9 bases, with 14 bases between the two germline ends. Germline assignment: CDR1 MNHEY and CDR2 SVGAGI. This CDR3 region has 13 residues.

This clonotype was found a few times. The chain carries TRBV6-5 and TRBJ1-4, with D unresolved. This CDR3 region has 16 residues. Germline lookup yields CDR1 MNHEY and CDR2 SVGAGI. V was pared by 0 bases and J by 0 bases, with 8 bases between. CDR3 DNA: TGTGCCAGCAGTTACTCGTTCCGATCAACTAATGAAAAACTGTTTTTT. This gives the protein CASSYSFRSTNEKLFF.

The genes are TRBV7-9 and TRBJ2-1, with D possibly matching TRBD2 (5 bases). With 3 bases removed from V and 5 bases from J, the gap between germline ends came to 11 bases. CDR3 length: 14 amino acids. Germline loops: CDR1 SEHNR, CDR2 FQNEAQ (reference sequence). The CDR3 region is CASSFLAVNNEQFF. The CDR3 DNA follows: TGTGCCAGCAGCTTTCTAGCAGTAAACAATGAGCAGTTCTTC.